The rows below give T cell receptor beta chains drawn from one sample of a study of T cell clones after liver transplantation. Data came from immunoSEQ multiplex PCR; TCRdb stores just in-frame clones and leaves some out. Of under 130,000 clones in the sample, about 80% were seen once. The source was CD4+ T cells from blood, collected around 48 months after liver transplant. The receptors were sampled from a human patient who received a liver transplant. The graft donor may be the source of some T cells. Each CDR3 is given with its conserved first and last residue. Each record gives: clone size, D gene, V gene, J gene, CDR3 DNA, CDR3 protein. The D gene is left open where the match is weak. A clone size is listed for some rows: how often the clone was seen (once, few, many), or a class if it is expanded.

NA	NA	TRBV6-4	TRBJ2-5	TGTGCCAGCAGTGACTCATGGGCAGGGGCGGGCGAGACCCAGTACTTC	CASSDSWAGAGETQYF
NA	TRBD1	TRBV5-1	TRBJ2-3	TGCGCCAGCAGCTTGGGGACAGGGGGAGCAGATACGCAGTATTTT	CASSLGTGGADTQYF
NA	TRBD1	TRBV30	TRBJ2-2	TGTGCCTGGGGGCGGACAGGGAACACCGGGGAGCTGTTTTTT	CAWGRTGNTGELFF
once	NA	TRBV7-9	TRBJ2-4	TGTGCCAGCAGCTTCGGGGGAGACATTCAGTACTTC	CASSFGGDIQYF
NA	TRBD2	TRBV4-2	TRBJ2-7	TGTGCCAGCAGCCAAGGCGCTAGCGGGAGTTTATCCTACGAGCAGTACTTC	CASSQGASGSLSYEQYF
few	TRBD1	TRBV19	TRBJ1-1	TGTGCCAGTAGTCGTCAGGGGGCGCGGAACACTGAAGCTTTCTTT	CASSRQGARNTEAFF
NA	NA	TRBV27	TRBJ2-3	TGTGCCAGCAGTTTTATGGGCACAGATACGCAGTATTTT	CASSFMGTDTQYF
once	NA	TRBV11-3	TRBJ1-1	TGTGCCAGCAGCTTAGAACAGTACACTGAAGCTTTCTTT	CASSLEQYTEAFF
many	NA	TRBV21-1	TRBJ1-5	TGTGGGGCTCAGCCCCAGCATTTT	CGAQPQHF
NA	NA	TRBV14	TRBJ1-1	TGTGCCAGCAGCCGCATCACGGTCACTGAAGCTTTCTTT	CASSRITVTEAFF
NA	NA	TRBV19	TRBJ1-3	TGTGCCAGTAGTAAGGGTCGGGGGGCCTCTGGAAACACCATATATTTT	CASSKGRGASGNTIYF
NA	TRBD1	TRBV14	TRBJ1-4	TGTGCCAGCATAAAGACAGGGATCGTAGAAAAACTGTTTTTT	CASIKTGIVEKLFF
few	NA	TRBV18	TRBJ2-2	TGTGCCAGCTCACAGTTCGTAGGACCTGGGACAGCCGCGGGGGCCGGGGAGCTGTTTTTT	CASSQFVGPGTAAGAGELFF
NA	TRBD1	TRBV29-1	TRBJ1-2	TGCAGCGTTGGAGACAGGGGTAGTGTCTATGGCTACACCTTC	CSVGDRGSVYGYTF
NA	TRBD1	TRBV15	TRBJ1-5	TGTGCCACCAGCCCCGGGACAGACAATCAGCCCCAGCATTTT	CATSPGTDNQPQHF